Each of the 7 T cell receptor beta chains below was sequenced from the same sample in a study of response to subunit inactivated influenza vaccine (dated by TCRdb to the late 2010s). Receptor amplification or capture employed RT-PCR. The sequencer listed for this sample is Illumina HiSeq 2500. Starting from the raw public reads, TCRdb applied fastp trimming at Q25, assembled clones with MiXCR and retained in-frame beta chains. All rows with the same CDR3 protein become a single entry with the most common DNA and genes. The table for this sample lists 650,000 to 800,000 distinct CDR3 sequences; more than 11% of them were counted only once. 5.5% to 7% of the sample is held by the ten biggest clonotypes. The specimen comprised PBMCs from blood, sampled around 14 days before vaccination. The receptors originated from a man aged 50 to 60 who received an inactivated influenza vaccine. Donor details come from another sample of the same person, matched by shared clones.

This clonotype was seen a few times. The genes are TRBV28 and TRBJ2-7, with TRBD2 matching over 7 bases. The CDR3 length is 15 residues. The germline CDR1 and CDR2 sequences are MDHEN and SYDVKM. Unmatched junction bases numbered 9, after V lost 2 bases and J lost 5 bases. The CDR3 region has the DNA TGTGCCAGCAGTTTACTTCTAGCGGAGTTAAACGAGCAGTACTTC. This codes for CASSLLLAELNEQYF.

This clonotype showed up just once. CDR3 amino acids: CASSQDSTSGNTIYF. In DNA form, the CDR3 reads TGCGCCAGCAGCCAAGATAGTACTTCGGGAAACACCATATATTTT. The chain has TRBV4-3 and TRBJ1-3; D unresolved. The V end was cut by 0 bases, the J end by 4 bases, with 10 bases between. Germline lookup yields CDR1 LGHNA and CDR2 YSLEER. This CDR3 has 15 residues.

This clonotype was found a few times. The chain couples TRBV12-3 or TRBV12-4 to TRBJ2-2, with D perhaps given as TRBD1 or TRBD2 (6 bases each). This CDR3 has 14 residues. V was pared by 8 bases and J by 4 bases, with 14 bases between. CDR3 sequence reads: CASDTGAVTGELFF. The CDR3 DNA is TGTGCCAGCGATACGGGGGCAGTCACCGGGGAGCTGTTTTTT.

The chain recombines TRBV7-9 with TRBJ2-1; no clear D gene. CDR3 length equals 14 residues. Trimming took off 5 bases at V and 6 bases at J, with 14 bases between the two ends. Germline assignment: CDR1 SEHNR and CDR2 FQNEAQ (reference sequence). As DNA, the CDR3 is TGTGCCAGCAGCCCAACATGGACGGGCAATGAGCAGTTCTTC. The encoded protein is CASSPTWTGNEQFF. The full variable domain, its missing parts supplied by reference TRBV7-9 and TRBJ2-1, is DTGVSQNPRHKITKRGQNVTFRCDPISEHNRLYWYRQTLGQGPEFLTYFQNEAQLEKSRLLSDRFSAERPKGSFSTLEIQRTEQGDSAMYLCASSPTWTGNEQFFGPGTRLTVL.

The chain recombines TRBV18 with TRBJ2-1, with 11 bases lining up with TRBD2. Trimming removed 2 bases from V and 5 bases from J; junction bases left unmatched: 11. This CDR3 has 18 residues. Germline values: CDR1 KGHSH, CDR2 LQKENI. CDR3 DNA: TGTGCCAGCTCACCAAGTGGCCTAGCGGGGGGCTTGAACAATGAGCAGTTCTTC. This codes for CASSPSGLAGGLNNEQFF.

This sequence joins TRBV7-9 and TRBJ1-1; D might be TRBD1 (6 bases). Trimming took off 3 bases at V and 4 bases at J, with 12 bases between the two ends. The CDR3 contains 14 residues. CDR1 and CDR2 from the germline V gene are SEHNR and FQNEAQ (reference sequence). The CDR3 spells CASSFRGEGTEAFF. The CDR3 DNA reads TGTGCCAGCAGCTTTAGGGGGGAAGGCACTGAAGCTTTCTTT.

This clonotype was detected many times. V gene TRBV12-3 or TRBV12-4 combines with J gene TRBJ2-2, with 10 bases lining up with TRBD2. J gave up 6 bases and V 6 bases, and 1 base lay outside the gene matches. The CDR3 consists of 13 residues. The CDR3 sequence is CASRAGGPGELFF. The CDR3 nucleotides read TGTGCCAGCAGAGCGGGGGGGCCCGGGGAGCTGTTTTTT.